The present TCR beta chain was sequenced within a study of CD8 T cells in ankylosing spondylitis. The germline gives CDR1 MNHEY, CDR2 SMNVEV (reference sequence). V dropped 5 bases and J dropped 4 bases, with 15 bases sitting between them. CDR3 size: 14 residues. The study's findings and limits: Researchers report that disease-linked clones proved CD8+ and relatively rare in peripheral blood.

For TCR beta, libraries came from quantitative 5'-RACE with molecular barcodes. TCRdb re-analysed the 5' RACE reads in MiXCR, keeping a single row per CDR3 protein. The sample shows about 340,000 distinct CDR3 sequences, about 15% of them seen only once. This clonotype occurred a few times. What it recognizes is unknown. The sequence came from a male donor with ankylosing spondylitis or in good health (not recorded which). The gene calls are TRBV27 and TRBJ2-7; TRBD1 might be the D (6 bases). Material: blood, either unsorted or a sorted T cell fraction (not recorded which). The CDR3: CASSRNLTGYEQYF. The CDR3, as DNA: TGTGCCAGCAGTCGCAATCTAACAGGGTACGAGCAGTACTTC.